In this sample, the clone carrying this T cell receptor (beta chain) turned up many times. No antigen is known for it. Semi-nested PCR with Nested Universal Primer A followed constant-region reverse priming of full-length variable regions. Using its own MiXCR run on the 5' RACE reads, TCRdb lists one record per CDR3 protein. In the table there are about 23,000 distinct CDR3 sequences, less than 40% of which are singletons. Regarding the study as a whole: Whole repertoires were not studied in the larger cohort, only one V-J beta rearrangement. Tumor Treg TCRs overlapped most with tumor naive CD4+ cells.

Naive CD4+ T cells were purified with Tregs depleted by CD25. This receptor was obtained from a female donor with breast cancer. The specimen was tumor-infiltrating naive CD4+ T cells sorted from the breast tumor. Specified subset: naive CD4+ T cells, CD4+CD45RA+CD25-.

DNA for the CDR3: TGCGCCAGCAGCTTGGCCCTGGGACAGGAAACAGCCAAAAACATTCAGTACTTC. Protein: CASSLALGQETAKNIQYF. This chain connects TRBV5-1 to TRBJ2-4, with 8 positions matching TRBD1. The CDR3 sequence is 18 residues long. J gave up 0 bases and V 0 bases, and 8 bases lay outside the gene matches. The germline CDR1 and CDR2 sequences are SGHRS and YFSETQ.